This T cell receptor (beta chain) was captured by sequencing in a study of blood T cell repertoires in COVID-19. As for the study in general: Both acute and convalescent COVID-19 samples were obtained from the United States, Italy and Spain. T cells, B-cell-depleted T cells, or PBMCs provided the cDNA or gDNA that served as material.

Generated by immunoSEQ multiplex PCR, the TCRdb table keeps only in-frame clones and is missing some. The sample yields 84,000 or so clones, 78% seen once. V shed 6 bases and J shed 0 bases, with 12 bases lying between them. The germline V gene encodes CDR1 SGHVS and CDR2 FQNEAQ. The CDR3 is 15 amino acids. Sequenced sample: peripheral blood. The clonotype comes from a man between 70 and 80 years old with COVID-19, enrolled during active disease. The gene calls are TRBV7-8 and TRBJ1-3; a possible D gene is TRBD1 (6 bases). This CDR3 is CASRLGQRSGNTIYF. The CDR3 DNA reads TGTGCCAGCAGGCTTGGACAGCGCTCTGGAAACACCATATATTTT.